This T cell receptor beta chain derives from a study of regulatory T cells in long-lasting Graves disease. Arm-PCR with iRepertoire HTBI primers amplified the CDR3 regions for these TCR beta libraries. TCRdb re-derived calls from the multiplex PCR reads in MiXCR, one entry per CDR3 protein. The top ten hold around 7% of the sample, which has some 430,000 distinct CDR3 sequences, 20% to 25% seen once. The germline gives CDR1 SGDLS, CDR2 YYNGEE. This CDR3 is 14 amino acids long. V lost 0 bases and J 2 bases, leaving 9 bases between the germline ends. Described time point: persistent/refractory GD, antithyroid drugs over 5 years with positive TRAb. After RNA was extracted from PBMCs, the TCR library was made from it. This clonotype occurred many times.

The chain uses TRBV9 and TRBJ2-7; no definite D call. The receptor's source is a female donor with Graves disease. Sequencing was performed on peripheral blood mononuclear cells (PBMCs), taken when the disease was refractory, from a patient treated with antithyroid drugs. DNA for the CDR3: TGTGCCAGCAGCGTAGACGGTTACCCCTACGAGCAGTACTTC. Its translation is CASSVDGYPYEQYF.